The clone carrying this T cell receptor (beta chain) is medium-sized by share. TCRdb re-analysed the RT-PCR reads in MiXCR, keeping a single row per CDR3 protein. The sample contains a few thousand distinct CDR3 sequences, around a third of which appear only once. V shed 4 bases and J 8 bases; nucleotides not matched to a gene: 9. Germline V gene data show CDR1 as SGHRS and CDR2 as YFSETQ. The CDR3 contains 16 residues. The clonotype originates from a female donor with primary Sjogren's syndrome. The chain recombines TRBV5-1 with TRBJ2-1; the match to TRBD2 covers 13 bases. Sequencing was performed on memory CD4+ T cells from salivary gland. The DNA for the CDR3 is TGCGCCAGCAGCCAAGGACTAGCGGGAGTCGGGGATGAGCAGTTCTTC. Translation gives CASSQGLAGVGDEQFF.